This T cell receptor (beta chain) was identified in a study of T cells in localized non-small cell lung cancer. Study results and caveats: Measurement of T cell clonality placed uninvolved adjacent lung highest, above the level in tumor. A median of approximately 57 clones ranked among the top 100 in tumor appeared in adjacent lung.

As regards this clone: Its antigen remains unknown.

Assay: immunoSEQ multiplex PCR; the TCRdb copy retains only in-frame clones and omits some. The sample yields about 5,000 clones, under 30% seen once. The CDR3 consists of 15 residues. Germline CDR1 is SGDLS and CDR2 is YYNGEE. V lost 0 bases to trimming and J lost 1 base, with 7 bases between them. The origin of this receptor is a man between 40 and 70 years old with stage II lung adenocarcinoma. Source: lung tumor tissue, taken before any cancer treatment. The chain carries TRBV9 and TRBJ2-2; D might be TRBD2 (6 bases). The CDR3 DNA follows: TGTGCCAGCAGCGTAGACGGGGGGAACACCGGGGAGCTGTTTTTT. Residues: CASSVDGGNTGELFF.